These 3 T cell receptor beta chains came from one sample sequenced in a study of cytomegalovirus exposure and HLA in healthy donors listed by TCRdb under 2017. The protocol used for the library was the immunoSEQ multiplex PCR assay. Held by TCRdb, this immuneACCESS table contains in-frame sequences only and omits some clones. Under half of the omission traces to an unresolved V gene where checked; the cause of the rest is unknown. This sample has approximately 99,000 clones in its table, and over 75% of those were observed once. The ten largest clones add up to around 3% of the sample. Sequencing input: PBMCs. These receptors were obtained from a woman between 18 and 29 years old in good health and CMV-seronegative.

The rearrangement uses TRBV28 and TRBJ1-5, with no clear D. From germline, CDR1 is MDHEN and CDR2 SYDVKM. This CDR3 spans 15 amino acids. Trimming stripped 5 bases from V and 1 base from J, with 12 bases between. Written as DNA, the CDR3 is TGTGCCAGCAGTCCCCTACTATCCAGCAATCAGCCCCAGCATTTT. Protein: CASSPLLSSNQPQHF.

The chain couples TRBV11-3 to TRBJ2-2; 8 bases match TRBD1. CDR3 length equals 16 residues. Trimming cost V 4 bases and J 4 bases; bases outside gene matches: 8. The germline V gene encodes CDR1 SGHNT and CDR2 YENEEA. The CDR3 DNA reads TGTGCCAGCAGCTCCCGGACAGGGTCGGGCACCGGGGAGCTGTTTTTT. Its translation is CASSSRTGSGTGELFF.

The rearrangement links TRBV6-6 to TRBJ1-1; D not resolved. The CDR3 runs 12 residues. The V and J ends lost 8 bases and 0 bases respectively, with 7 bases between them. The germline V gene has CDR1 MNHNY and CDR2 SVGAGI (reference sequence). The chain's CDR3 is CASGEMNTEAFF. In nucleotides, the CDR3 is TGTGCCAGCGGAGAGATGAACACTGAAGCTTTCTTT.